What follows are 32 T cell receptor beta chains derived from one specimen sequenced in a study of T cell repertoires in cytomegalovirus infection. Each CDR3 protein gets one entry after TCRdb re-called the reads with MiXCR. The sample comprises approximately 200,000 distinct CDR3 sequences, approximately 22% of which are singletons, and approximately 18% rests with the top ten. Sequencing was done on a sample of CD8+ T cells from PBMCs. These receptor sequences come from a human donor in good health (CMV status not recorded). Some clones in this sample may be carry-over from other donors' samples.

The chain couples TRBV11-2 to TRBJ2-7, with unresolved D. CDR3 size: 15 residues. Germline V gene lookup returns CDR1 SGHAT and CDR2 FQNNGV. The V end lost 0 bases, the J end lost 1 base, and 10 bases lay between the germline ends. The CDR3 loop is CASSLEVGSSYEQYF. As DNA, the CDR3 is TGTGCCAGCAGCTTAGAGGTTGGAAGTTCCTACGAGCAGTACTTC.

The gene calls are TRBV5-1 and TRBJ2-7; a possible D gene is TRBD1 (5 bases). The CDR3 is made up of 15 amino acids. Germline CDR1 is SGHRS and CDR2 is YFSETQ. The V gene lost 2 bases and the J gene lost 2 bases, with 14 bases spanning the gap. CDR3 sequence: CASSFGGQGAYEQYF. DNA of the CDR3: TGCGCCAGCAGCTTCGGTGGTCAGGGCGCCTACGAGCAGTACTTC. The full variable domain, in which reference TRBV5-1 and TRBJ2-7 provide the parts outside the CDR3, is KAGVTQTPRYLIKTRGQQVTLSCSPISGHRSVSWYQQTPGQGLQFLFEYFSETQRNKGNFPGRFSGRQFSNSRSEMNVSTLELGDSALYLCASSFGGQGAYEQYFGPGTRLTVT.

This sequence joins TRBV2 and TRBJ2-7; the D gene is possibly TRBD1 (6 bases). With 6 bases removed from V and 2 bases from J, the gap between germline ends came to 20 bases. CDR1 and CDR2 from the germline V gene are SNHLY and FYNNEI. The CDR3 has 16 amino acids. The CDR3 here is CASSHLDSLFPYEQYF. DNA of the CDR3: TGTGCCAGCAGCCACTTGGACAGTCTTTTCCCCTACGAGCAGTACTTC.

Worth noting for this clonotype: This could be a read error, since a much larger clone is one nucleotide away. CDR3 loop: CASILFFTDTQYF. The DNA for the CDR3 is TGTGCCAGCATACTTTTTTTCACAGATACGCAGTATTTT. The gene calls are TRBV7-9 and TRBJ2-3, with D hard to call. The germline gives CDR1 SEHNR, CDR2 FQNEAQ (reference sequence). Deletions cut 7 bases from V and 2 bases from J, with 10 bases between. The CDR3 extends over 13 amino acids.

The V and J genes are TRBV3-1 and TRBJ1-1; D call uncertain. CDR3 length: 14 residues. V was clipped by 0 bases and J by 1 base, with 6 bases between them. CDR1 and CDR2 (germline): LGHDT, YNNKEL (reference sequence). DNA for the CDR3: TGTGCCAGCAGCCAAGAGATCGGGAACACTGAAGCTTTCTTT. Residues: CASSQEIGNTEAFF.

As concerns this clonotype: Just one base apart from a much larger clone, this may be a read error. The chain's CDR3 is CASNQRDEQFF. CDR3 nucleotide sequence: TGTGCCAGCAACCAGCGGGATGAGCAGTTCTTC. The chain combines TRBV11-2 with TRBJ2-1; TRBD2 is a possible D gene (6 bases). CDR3 length equals 11 residues. Germline V gene lookup returns CDR1 SGHAT and CDR2 FQNNGV. The V and J ends lost 7 bases and 8 bases respectively, with 9 bases between them.

This clonotype was seen many times. This sequence joins TRBV19 and TRBJ1-5, with 8 bases fitting TRBD1. Germline V gives CDR1 LNHDA, CDR2 SQIVND (reference sequence). V lost 6 bases, J lost 3 bases, and 10 bases stayed unmatched. The length of the CDR3 is 16 residues. CDR3 protein: CASRIGQGTPNQPQHF. In DNA form, the CDR3 reads TGTGCCAGTAGGATTGGACAGGGCACTCCCAATCAGCCCCAGCATTTT.

This clonotype was recorded a few times. This chain links TRBV30 with TRBJ2-7; D remains unclear. V was cut by 0 bases and J by 2 bases, with 5 bases left in between. The CDR3 consists of 12 residues. In germline, CDR1 is GTSNPN, CDR2 SVGIG (reference sequence). The CDR3 nucleotides are TGTGCCTGGAGTGTAGGGACCTACGAGCAGTACTTC. This codes for CAWSVGTYEQYF.

This clonotype occurred many times. The chain has TRBV12-3 or TRBV12-4 and TRBJ2-7; either TRBD1 or TRBD2 may fit D (5 bases each). V was trimmed by 6 bases and J by 3 bases, leaving 15 bases between them. CDR3 length: 14 amino acids. CDR3 nucleotides: TGTGCCAGCAGCTATGGGGACGGCTACTACGAGCAGTACTTC. This encodes CASSYGDGYYEQYF.

This sequence joins TRBV2 and TRBJ2-3; D remains unclear. Trimming removed 3 bases from V and 1 base from J, with 17 bases in between. Germline V gives CDR1 SNHLY, CDR2 FYNNEI. This CDR3 is 17 amino acids long. CDR3 DNA: TGTGCCAGCAGTGACCCATCACGGACCACGGGCACAGATACGCAGTATTTT. Protein product: CASSDPSRTTGTDTQYF.

In this sample, this clonotype turned up many times. This chain links TRBV12-3 or TRBV12-4 with TRBJ1-1; unclear D gene. CDR3 length equals 13 residues. V was clipped by 2 bases and J by 1 base, with 5 bases between them. CDR3 residues: CASSLQENTEAFF. The CDR3 DNA sequence: TGTGCCAGCAGTTTACAGGAGAACACTGAAGCTTTCTTT.

The gene calls are TRBV9 and TRBJ1-2; possible D gene TRBD1, 6 bases. The V end lost 0 bases, the J end lost 4 bases, and 19 bases lay between the germline ends. CDR3 length: 17 residues. Germline V gene lookup returns CDR1 SGDLS and CDR2 YYNGEE. The CDR3 loop is CASSVAGGGSFSYGYTF. Written as DNA, the CDR3 is TGTGCCAGCAGCGTAGCTGGAGGGGGGTCCTTCAGCTATGGCTACACCTTC. The full variable domain, completed using reference TRBV9 and TRBJ1-2, is DSGVTQTPKHLITATGQRVTLRCSPRSGDLSVYWYQQSLDQGLQFLIQYYNGEERAKGNILERFSAQQFPDLHSELNLSSLELGDSALYFCASSVAGGGSFSYGYTFGSGTRLTVV.

This chain joins TRBV24-1 and TRBJ2-1, with 12 bases identical to TRBD2. Looked up from germline, CDR1 is KGHDR and CDR2 is SFDVKD. The CDR3 extends over 16 amino acids. J gave up 4 bases and V 4 bases, and 4 bases lay outside the gene matches. CDR3 amino acids: CATSETSGGLYNEQFF. CDR3 in DNA: TGTGCCACCAGTGAGACTAGCGGGGGACTTTACAATGAGCAGTTCTTC.

By proportion, this clonotype is medium-sized. J is TRBJ1-4 and V is TRBV12-3 or TRBV12-4; tentatively, D is TRBD1 (5 bases). V lost 10 bases to trimming and J lost 10 bases, with 22 bases between them. This CDR3 is built from 14 residues. In DNA form, the CDR3 reads TGTGCCACCTCCCTAGGGGTCCCCTCCGGAAAACTGTTTTTT. Translated, it gives CATSLGVPSGKLFF.

This sequence joins TRBV6-5 and TRBJ1-2; 7 bases align to TRBD1. CDR3 length: 17 residues. The trim removed 6 bases at V and 5 bases at J, leaving 18 bases unmatched. From germline, CDR1 is MNHEY and CDR2 SVGAGI. The DNA for the CDR3 is TGTGCCAGCAGAGAAACTCTCCTCGGACAGGATAGGTATGGCTACACCTTC. It codes for CASRETLLGQDRYGYTF.

The chain combines TRBV19 with TRBJ2-6; D gene ambiguous. V lost 5 bases to trimming and J lost 0 bases, with 8 bases between them. In germline, CDR1 is LNHDA, CDR2 SQIVND (reference sequence). This CDR3 comprises 15 residues. The CDR3 loop is CASSARYSGANVLTF. The CDR3 nucleotides are TGTGCCAGTAGTGCCCGATACTCTGGGGCCAACGTCCTGACTTTC.

This clonotype was picked up a small number of times. V and J are TRBV7-2 and TRBJ2-7; 9 bases are shared with TRBD1. The trim removed 4 bases at V and 4 bases at J, leaving 11 bases unmatched. Per germline, CDR1 SGHTA and CDR2 FQGNSA. The CDR3 totals 16 residues. CDR3 nucleotide sequence: TGTGCCAGCAGCTACCTAACAGGGGGCGCGGTGTACGAGCAGTACTTC. It translates to CASSYLTGGAVYEQYF.

This clonotype was seen a few times. This rearrangement joins TRBV2 to TRBJ2-7, with no clear D. V dropped 1 base and J dropped 0 bases, with 16 bases sitting between them. The CDR3 spans 17 residues. The V gene's germline CDR1 is SNHLY and CDR2 FYNNEI. The CDR3 DNA is TGTGCCAGCAGTGAAGACTCGGCGGCGAGCTACTCCTACGAGCAGTACTTC. It translates to CASSEDSAASYSYEQYF.

In its sample, this clonotype was seen a few times. In DNA, the CDR3 is TGTGCCAGCAGCGCCTGGGACAGGGGGCTGGATAATGAAAAACTGTTTTTT. Translation: CASSAWDRGLDNEKLFF. This chain connects TRBV7-8 to TRBJ1-4, with TRBD1 matching 12 bases. The junction had 8 bases not matched to a gene; V was cut back by 5 bases and J by 4 bases. The germline CDR1 and CDR2 sequences are SGHVS and FQNEAQ. The CDR3 is 17 amino acids.

V gene TRBV20-1 combines with J gene TRBJ1-1; D is unclear. V gave up 6 bases and J gave up 8 bases, with 19 bases separating them. This CDR3 is 13 amino acids long. The germline V gene has CDR1 DFQATT and CDR2 SNEGSKA (reference sequence). CDR3 residues: CSARTPRGWEAFF. The CDR3 nucleotides read TGCAGTGCACGGACCCCCCGGGGTTGGGAAGCTTTCTTT.

The gene calls are TRBV29-1 and TRBJ2-7, with D possibly being TRBD1 or TRBD2 (5 bases each). Germline V gene lookup returns CDR1 SQVTM and CDR2 ANQGSEA. The V and J ends lost 3 bases and 1 base respectively, with 16 bases between them. The CDR3 extends over 15 amino acids. In nucleotides, the CDR3 is TGCAGCGTTGAGCGAGGGACGCCCGGGTCCTACGAGCAGTACTTC. This sequence encodes CSVERGTPGSYEQYF.

This clonotype was observed many times. The rearrangement links TRBV7-8 to TRBJ1-2, with D possibly TRBD1 on 6 matching bases. There are 16 residues in the CDR3. V shed 4 bases and J shed 4 bases, with 19 bases lying between them. Per germline, CDR1 SGHVS and CDR2 FQNEAQ. CDR3 nucleotides: TGTGCCAGCAGCTCCGACTCGGGGGGCCGGTTCTATGGCTACACCTTC. This codes for CASSSDSGGRFYGYTF.

The V call is TRBV7-2, the J call TRBJ2-1; 9 positions match TRBD2. This CDR3 has 16 amino acids. J lost 6 bases, V lost 4 bases, and 10 bases had no gene match. Per germline, CDR1 SGHTA and CDR2 FQGNSA. The CDR3 loop reads CASSSMGGGAGNEQFF. The CDR3 DNA follows: TGTGCCAGCAGCTCGATGGGCGGGGGGGCTGGCAATGAGCAGTTCTTC.

V and J are TRBV28 and TRBJ1-2; D is perhaps TRBD1 (6 bases). Trimming took 7 bases from V and 4 from J, leaving 13 bases between them. The CDR3 contains 13 residues. Germline loops: CDR1 MDHEN, CDR2 SYDVKM. The CDR3 region is CASTRQGSYGYTF. CDR3 nucleotides: TGTGCCAGCACCCGGCAGGGGAGCTATGGCTACACCTTC.

The chain is built from TRBV20-1 and TRBJ2-3, with a weak D call TRBD1 (5 bases). The ends were cut back, 0 bases at V and 1 base at J, with 14 bases in the middle. Germline V gives CDR1 DFQATT, CDR2 SNEGSKA (reference sequence). This CDR3 comprises 16 residues. CDR3 loop: CSARDRMRQRTDTQYF. The CDR3 DNA reads as TGCAGTGCTAGAGATCGCATGAGACAGCGCACAGATACGCAGTATTTT.

This clonotype was seen only a few times. The gene calls are TRBV12-3 or TRBV12-4 and TRBJ2-2; D unresolved. Trimming shortened V by 7 bases and J by 8 bases, and 14 bases separated the two germline ends. The CDR3 loop spans 13 amino acids. CDR3 nucleotides: TGTGCCAGCACAACCGGTCCCACTGGGGAGCTGTTTTTT. This gives the protein CASTTGPTGELFF.

The table lists this clonotype with a few counts. V and J are TRBV10-2 and TRBJ1-1; D gene unclear. Per the germline V gene, CDR1 is WSHSY and CDR2 is SAAADI. The CDR3 totals 14 residues. V was clipped by 8 bases and J by 0 bases, with 13 bases between them. The CDR3 loop reads CASGFPGVNTEAFF. For the CDR3, the DNA is TGCGCCAGCGGATTCCCAGGAGTGAACACTGAAGCTTTCTTT.

This clonotype was seen ten or more times. The chain combines TRBV7-9 with TRBJ2-5; TRBD1 matches at 7 bases. After removal of 5 bases from V and 4 bases from J, the junction contained 7 bases not matched to a gene. The CDR3 spans 14 residues. Looked up from germline, CDR1 is SEHNR and CDR2 is FQNEAQ (reference sequence). The CDR3 spells CASSPQGERETQYF. CDR3 nucleotides: TGTGCCAGCAGCCCCCAGGGGGAACGAGAGACCCAGTACTTC.

This clonotype came up a few times. The rearrangement links TRBV11-2 to TRBJ2-7; D is ambiguous. The V gene lost 0 bases and the J gene lost 2 bases, with 14 bases spanning the gap. The CDR3 length is 16 residues. CDR1 is SGHAT, CDR2 FQNNGV, per germline. CDR3 region: CASSLEHLSLPYEQYF. The CDR3 DNA reads TGTGCCAGCAGCTTAGAGCATCTATCCCTCCCCTACGAGCAGTACTTC.

V gene TRBV12-3 or TRBV12-4 combines with J gene TRBJ2-4; the D gene is possibly TRBD2 (6 bases). The CDR3 has 13 residues. The V end lost 6 bases, the J end lost 8 bases, and 14 bases lay between the germline ends. CDR3 coding DNA: TGTGCCAGCAGCTGGACCCCGGGGGACATTCAGTACTTC. As protein: CASSWTPGDIQYF.

This clonotype was found a few times. The V call is TRBV5-6, the J call TRBJ2-7; tentatively, D is TRBD1 (5 bases). The CDR3 is 16 residues long. Germline loops: CDR1 SGHDT, CDR2 YYEEEE. The V end lost 5 bases, the J end lost 0 bases, and 18 bases lay between the germline ends. CDR3 region: CASSSEDTLFSYEQYF. CDR3 sequence (DNA): TGTGCCAGCAGTTCCGAGGACACACTCTTCTCCTACGAGCAGTACTTC. Drawing the rest from reference TRBV5-6 and TRBJ2-7, the complete variable domain is DAGVTQSPTHLIKTRGQQVTLRCSPKSGHDTVSWYQQALGQGPQFIFQYYEEEERQRGNFPDRFSGHQFPNYSSELNVNALLLGDSALYLCASSSEDTLFSYEQYFGPGTRLTVT.

Ten or more counts support this clonotype. V and J are TRBV7-2 and TRBJ2-5; D not certain. The length of the CDR3 is 15 residues. The V end lost 4 bases, the J end lost 1 base, and 13 bases lay between the germline ends. Germline CDR1 reads SGHTA; CDR2 reads FQGNSA. CDR3 loop: CASSSGAALQETQYF. The CDR3 DNA sequence: TGTGCCAGCAGCTCTGGCGCAGCACTCCAAGAGACCCAGTACTTC.